This record covers a single T cell receptor (beta chain). CDR3 length equals 15 residues. Trimming left V 5 bases short and J 1 base short, with 13 bases between. Germline V CDR1 and CDR2: SGHRS, YFSETQ. TCRdb's table, derived via immunoSEQ multiplex PCR, lists solely in-frame clones and lacks some. In the table there are tens of thousands of clones, 88% of which are singletons. The source of the sample is a study of OX40 agonist ivuxolimab in advanced cancers. Study information: Prior anti-PD-1, anti-PD-L1 or anti-CTLA-4 therapy was allowed; 35% to 40% had some. There were three patients with partial responses, one having hepatocellular carcinoma and two cutaneous melanoma.

The sample in question was CD4+ or CD8+ T cells sorted from blood, obtained in a trial of the OX40 agonist ivuxolimab. J is TRBJ2-1 and V is TRBV5-1, with D tentatively TRBD1 or TRBD2 (5 bases each). The receptor was isolated from an adult with an advanced solid tumor such as melanoma, head and neck, liver or kidney cancer. The CDR3 region has the DNA TGCGCCAGCAGTGACGGGACGGATTCCTACAATGAGCAGTTCTTC. This translates into CASSDGTDSYNEQFF.